This T cell receptor beta chain was obtained from a study of blood T cells in healthy people across ages. The germline CDR1 and CDR2 sequences are MNHEY and SMNVEV (reference sequence). CDR3 length equals 15 residues. V lost 4 bases, J lost 2 bases, and 12 bases lay in between. Alongside a J-beta primer mix, a sample-barcoded 5' primer served in a second PCR lasting about 7 to 11 cycles. TCRdb re-called the 5' RACE reads with MiXCR, one entry per CDR3 protein. The top ten clones hold around 2.1% of a sample with 1.5 million to 2 million distinct CDR3 sequences, roughly 50% of them seen once. The chain uses TRBV27 and TRBJ1-5; D might be TRBD1 (5 bases). The sample comprised blood. This receptor was obtained from a woman between 40 and 55 years old in good health. The chain's CDR3 is CASSSPGTGNQPQHF. The CDR3 nucleotides read TGTGCCAGCAGTTCCCCCGGGACCGGCAATCAGCCCCAGCATTTT.